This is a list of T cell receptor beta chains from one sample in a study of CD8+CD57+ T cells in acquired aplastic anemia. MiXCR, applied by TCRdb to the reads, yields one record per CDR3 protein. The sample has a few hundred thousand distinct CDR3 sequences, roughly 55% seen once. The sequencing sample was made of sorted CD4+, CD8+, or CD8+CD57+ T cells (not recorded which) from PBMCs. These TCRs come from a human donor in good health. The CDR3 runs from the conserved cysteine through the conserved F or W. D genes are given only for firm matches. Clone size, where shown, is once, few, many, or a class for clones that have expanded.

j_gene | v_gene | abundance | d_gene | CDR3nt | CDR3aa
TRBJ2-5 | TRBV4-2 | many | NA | TGTGCCAGCAGCTCTCGTCACGAGACCCAGTACTTC | CASSSRHETQYF
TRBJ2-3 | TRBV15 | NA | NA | TGTGCCACCAGCAGACAGGCAACCGATACGCAGTATTTT | CATSRQATDTQYF
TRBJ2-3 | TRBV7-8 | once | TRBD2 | TGTGCCAGCAGCTTAGCGGGGGGACTAGCGGGCACAGATACGCAGTATTTT | CASSLAGGLAGTDTQYF
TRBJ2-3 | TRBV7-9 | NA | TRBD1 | TGTGCCGGGAGACAGGGGGGGACAGAGACCCAGTACTTT | CAGRQGGTETQYF
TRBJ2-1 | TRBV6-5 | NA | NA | TGTGCCAGCAGTACCGACCCTCGTCGGGAGAGATACAATGAGCAGTTCTTC | CASSTDPRRERYNEQFF
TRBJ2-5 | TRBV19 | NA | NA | TGTGCCAGTAGAATCCAGGAGGTTGGGTACTTC | CASRIQEVGYF
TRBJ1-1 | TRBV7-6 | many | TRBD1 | TGTGCCAGCAGGAAAGACAGGGGTACTGAAGCTTTCTTT | CASRKDRGTEAFF
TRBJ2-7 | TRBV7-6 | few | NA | TGTGCCAGCAGCTTAGGAGGACCACGCTCCTACGAGCAGTACTTC | CASSLGGPRSYEQYF
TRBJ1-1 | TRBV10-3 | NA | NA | TGTGCCATCAGTGAGACCCAGGGGAAGGACACTGAAGCTTTCTTT | CAISETQGKDTEAFF
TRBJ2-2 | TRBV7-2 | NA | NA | TGTGCCAGCAGCCAAGGCGCCTGGGGCACCGGGGAGCTGTTTTTT | CASSQGAWGTGELFF
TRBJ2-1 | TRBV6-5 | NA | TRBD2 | TGTGCCAGCAGTTACTCGACTAGCGGGTTTTACAATGAGCAGTTCTTC | CASSYSTSGFYNEQFF
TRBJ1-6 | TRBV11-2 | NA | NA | TGTGCCAGCAGCCCGGGGAGTTCACCCCTCCACTTT | CASSPGSSPLHF
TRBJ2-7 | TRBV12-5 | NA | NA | TGTGCCAGCAGTTTAGTGGCAGGGGTTCAGTACTTC | CASSLVAGVQYF
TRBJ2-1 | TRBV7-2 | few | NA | TGTGCCAGCGCCCCCGCACCGAGCAATGAGCAGTTCTTC | CASAPAPSNEQFF
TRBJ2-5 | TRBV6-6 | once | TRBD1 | TGTGCCAGCAGTTACCCGATGGGGACAGGGGAGGGGGAGACCCAGTACTTC | CASSYPMGTGEGETQYF
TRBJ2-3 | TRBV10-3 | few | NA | TGTGCCATTTCAACTAGGGAGGACACAGATACGCAGTATTTT | CAISTREDTDTQYF
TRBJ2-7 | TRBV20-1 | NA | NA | TGCAGTGCTAGAGGGGGGCCTAGGGGTGGGGGGAGTTCCGACGAGCAGTACTTC | CSARGGPRGGGSSDEQYF
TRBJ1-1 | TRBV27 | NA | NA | TGTGCCAGCAGTTTCACAGGATTGAACACTGAAGCTTTCTTT | CASSFTGLNTEAFF
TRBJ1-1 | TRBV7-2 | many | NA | TGTGCCAGCAGCTTACCTCCAGGGTGGGAAGCTTTCTTT | CASSLPPGWEAFF
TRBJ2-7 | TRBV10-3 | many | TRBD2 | TGTGCCATCAGTGATCTGGGGGGGTCAAGCTCCTACGAGCAGTACTTC | CAISDLGGSSSYEQYF
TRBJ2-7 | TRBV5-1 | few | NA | TGCGCCAGCAGCAGTGGTGGGATCTACGAGCAGTACTTC | CASSSGGIYEQYF
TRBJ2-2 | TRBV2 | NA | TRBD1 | TGTGCCAGCAGTAGGACAGGGGGAAGTACCGGGGAGCTGTTTTTT | CASSRTGGSTGELFF
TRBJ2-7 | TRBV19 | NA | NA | TGTGCCAGTAGTATCGGGAGTACCAGCTCCTACGAGCAGTACTTC | CASSIGSTSSYEQYF
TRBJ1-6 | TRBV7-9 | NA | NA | TGTGCCGGGGGCCCACTTTCAGGGTTCAATTCACCCCTCCACTTT | CAGGPLSGFNSPLHF
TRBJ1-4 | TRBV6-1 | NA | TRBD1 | TGTGCTAGTACAGGGGATAAACTGTTTTTT | CASTGDKLFF
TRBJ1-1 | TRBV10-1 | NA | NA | TGCGCCAGCAGTGGTTACGAATCAATGAACACTGAAGCTTTCTTT | CASSGYESMNTEAFF
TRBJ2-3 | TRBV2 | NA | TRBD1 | TGTGCCAGCGGACAGGGGGCAGCAGATACGCAGTATTTT | CASGQGAADTQYF
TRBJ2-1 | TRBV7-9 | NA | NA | TGTGCCAGCAGCTGGGGGGAGTCTAGGCATGAGCAGTTCTTC | CASSWGESRHEQFF
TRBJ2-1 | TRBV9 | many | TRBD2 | TGTGCCAGCAGCATTAGGACTAGCGGGGGGGCTTCCTACAATGAGCAGTTCTTC | CASSIRTSGGASYNEQFF
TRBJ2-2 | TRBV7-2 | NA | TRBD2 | TGTGCCAGCAGCCTCCCTGGGGCGGGGGGGCATACCGGGGAGCTGTTTTTT | CASSLPGAGGHTGELFF
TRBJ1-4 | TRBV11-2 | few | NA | TGTGCCAGCAGCCCCCCGGGGGAAAAACTGTTTTTT | CASSPPGEKLFF
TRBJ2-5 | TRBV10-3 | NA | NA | TGTGCCATCAGTGCAGCGTCGAAAGAGACCCAGTACTTC | CAISAASKETQYF
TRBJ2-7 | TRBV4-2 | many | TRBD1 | TGTGCCAGCAGCCGGGGACAGGGGGCAGATGAGCAGTACTTC | CASSRGQGADEQYF
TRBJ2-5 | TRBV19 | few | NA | TGTGCCAGTAGTAATCGGGGGACAGAGACCCAGTACTTC | CASSNRGTETQYF
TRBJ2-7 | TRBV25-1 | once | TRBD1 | TGTGCCAGCACCCCCCGGGACAGCTTCCCCTACGAGCAGTACTTC | CASTPRDSFPYEQYF
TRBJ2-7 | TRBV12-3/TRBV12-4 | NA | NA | TGTGCCAGCAGTGAAGCGCTTAGCAGGGCTCAATACGAGCAGTACTTC | CASSEALSRAQYEQYF
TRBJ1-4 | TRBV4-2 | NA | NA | TGTGCCAGCAGCCACAAACAGGGAGTAGGGGAAAAACTGTTTTTT | CASSHKQGVGEKLFF
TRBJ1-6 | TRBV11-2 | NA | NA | TGTGCCAGCGGGCCTCAGGGATCGAATAATTCACCCCTCCACTTT | CASGPQGSNNSPLHF
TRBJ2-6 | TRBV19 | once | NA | TGTGCCAGTAGTCCGGACAAGACGAACTCTGGGGCCAACGTCCCGACTTTC | CASSPDKTNSGANVPTF
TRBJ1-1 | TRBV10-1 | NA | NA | TGCGCCAGCAGTGAGTCCCCGACATTGAACACTGAAGCTTTCTTT | CASSESPTLNTEAFF
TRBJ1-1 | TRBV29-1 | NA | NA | TGCAGCGTTGAAGGTGATGAAGCTTTCTTT | CSVEGDEAFF
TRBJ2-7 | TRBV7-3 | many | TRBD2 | TGTGCCAGCAGCTTAGAATTGGGACTAGCTTACGAGCAGTACTTC | CASSLELGLAYEQYF